These 8 T cell receptor beta chains share one sample of origin, sequenced in a study of post-analysis software for immune sequencing data. Findings and limits, study-wide: TRBV5-6, TRBV5-1 and TRBV20-1 belonged to a set of roughly 5 TRBV segments that were more frequent in patients than controls.

No antigens are known for them. Incorporated into the TCR beta cDNA libraries were unique molecular identifiers, which served to reduce PCR and sequencing biases. Using its own MiXCR run on the PCR reads, TCRdb lists one record per CDR3 protein. The sample has approximately 570,000 distinct CDR3 sequences, roughly 47% seen once. Sequencing input: blood. The receptors here all came from a girl between 5 and 17 years old with multiple sclerosis.

This clonotype was seen more than once but under ten times. The V call is TRBV10-3, the J call TRBJ2-5, with 7 bases fitting TRBD1. The length of the CDR3 is 17 residues. Losses at the gene ends were 2 bases for V and 1 base for J; bases not matched to a gene: 10. Germline values: CDR1 ENHRY, CDR2 SYGVKD. The CDR3 loop reads CAISEHRGPALQETQYF. The CDR3 DNA is TGTGCCATCAGTGAGCACAGGGGACCAGCCCTCCAAGAGACCCAGTACTTC.

This sequence joins TRBV19 and TRBJ1-2; D possibly corresponds to TRBD1 (5 bases). V dropped 5 bases and J dropped 2 bases, with 12 bases sitting between them. This CDR3 spans 14 amino acids. Per the germline V gene, CDR1 is LNHDA and CDR2 is SQIVND (reference sequence). Here the CDR3 reads CASSWGAGNYGYTF. CDR3 nucleotides: TGTGCCAGTAGTTGGGGCGCAGGGAACTATGGCTACACCTTC.

The V and J genes are TRBV7-9 and TRBJ2-5, with D perhaps given as TRBD1 or TRBD2 (6 bases each). CDR3 length: 15 residues. CDR1 SEHNR and CDR2 FQNEAQ come from the germline V gene (reference sequence). Trimming removed 4 bases at V and 0 bases at J, with 12 bases between. The chain's CDR3 is CASSSQRGDQETQYF. For the CDR3, the DNA is TGTGCCAGCAGCTCACAAAGGGGGGACCAAGAGACCCAGTACTTC.

The chain has TRBV6-1 and TRBJ2-5, with 7 bases matching TRBD1. Germline V lookup: CDR1 MNHNS, CDR2 SASEGT. The CDR3 contains 13 residues. Trimming took 9 bases from V and 6 from J; bases not matched to a gene: 10. DNA of the CDR3: TGTGCCAGTCGCACAGGGGCTGAGCAGACCCAGTACTTC. It translates to CASRTGAEQTQYF.

The rearrangement links TRBV11-2 to TRBJ2-6; the match to TRBD2 covers 8 bases. The CDR3 runs 18 residues. Losses at the gene ends were 5 bases for V and 6 bases for J; bases not matched to a gene: 15. Germline V gene sequence: CDR1 SGHAT, CDR2 FQNNGV. The CDR3 protein is CASSPIAGPSPPANVLTF. The DNA for the CDR3 is TGTGCCAGCAGCCCAATAGCGGGACCCTCCCCCCCGGCCAACGTCCTGACTTTC.

This sequence joins TRBV12-3 or TRBV12-4 and TRBJ2-7, with 8 positions matching TRBD2. With V trimmed by 6 bases and J by 7 bases, 14 bases remained unmatched. This CDR3 spans 15 amino acids. CDR3 residues: CASRPPGLEVYEQYF. The CDR3, as DNA: TGTGCCAGCAGGCCCCCGGGACTAGAGGTGTATGAGCAGTACTTC.

This rearrangement joins TRBV7-2 to TRBJ2-1, with D possibly being TRBD2 (7 bases). Germline values: CDR1 SGHTA, CDR2 FQGNSA. Trimming cost V 2 bases and J 7 bases, with 15 bases left between them. This CDR3 region has 15 residues. CDR3 sequence (DNA): TGTGCCAGCAGCTTATACGGGGGGCCCGGGAATGAGCAGTTCTTC. Its protein is CASSLYGGPGNEQFF.

This clonotype has only a few counts. This chain's CDR3 is CASTPKGLAASGDTQYF. CDR3 DNA: TGTGCCAGCACCCCAAAAGGACTGGCCGCCTCTGGGGATACGCAGTATTTT. This chain links TRBV6-1 with TRBJ2-3; D might be TRBD2 (5 bases). The ends were cut back, 7 bases at V and 6 bases at J, with 26 bases in the middle. CDR1 and CDR2 from the germline V gene are MNHNS and SASEGT. The CDR3 extends over 17 amino acids.